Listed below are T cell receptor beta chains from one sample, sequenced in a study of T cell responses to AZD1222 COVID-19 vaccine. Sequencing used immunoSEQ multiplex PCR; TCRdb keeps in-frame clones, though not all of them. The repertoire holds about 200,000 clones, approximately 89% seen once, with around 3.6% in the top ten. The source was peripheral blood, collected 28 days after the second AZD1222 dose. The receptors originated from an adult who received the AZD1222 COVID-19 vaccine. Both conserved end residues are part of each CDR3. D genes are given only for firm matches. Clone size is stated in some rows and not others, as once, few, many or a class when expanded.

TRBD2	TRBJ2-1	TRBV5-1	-	TGCGCCAGCAGCCTGGGACTAGCGGGACTGTACAATGAGCAGTTCTTC	CASSLGLAGLYNEQFF
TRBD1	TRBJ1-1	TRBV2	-	TGTGCCAGCAGTGTTTTGGCTAGGGGACAGGGGCAGACTGAAGCTTTCTTT	CASSVLARGQGQTEAFF
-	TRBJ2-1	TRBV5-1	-	TGCGCCAGCAGCGTAACTAGCAGAATTTCCTACAATGAGCAGTTCTTC	CASSVTSRISYNEQFF
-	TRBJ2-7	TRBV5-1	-	TGCGCCAGCAGCTCTTGGGTCTCCTACGAGCAGTACTTC	CASSSWVSYEQYF
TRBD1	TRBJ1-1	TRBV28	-	TGTGCCAGCAGTGGACAGGGTAGGAACACTGAAGCTTTCTTT	CASSGQGRNTEAFF
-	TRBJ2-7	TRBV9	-	TGTGCCAGCAGCGTAGGTCTGGGGAATTACGAGCAGTACTTC	CASSVGLGNYEQYF
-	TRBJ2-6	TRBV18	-	TGTGCCAGCTCACCACCTGGACAGTCTGGGGCCAACGTCCTGACTTTC	CASSPPGQSGANVLTF
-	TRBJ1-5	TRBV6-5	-	TGTGCCAGCAGCAAGGACAGCAATCAGCCCCAGCATTTT	CASSKDSNQPQHF
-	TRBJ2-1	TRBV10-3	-	TGTGCCATCAGTGCGTCCAATGAGCAGTTCTTC	CAISASNEQFF
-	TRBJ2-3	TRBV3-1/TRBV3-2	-	TGTGCCAGCAGCGAAGATACTAGGACGCAGTATTTT	CASSEDTRTQYF
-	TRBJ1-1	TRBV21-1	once	TGTGCCAGCAGCAAAGCTTGGAGGGACAGCATGAACACTGAAGCTTTCTTT	CASSKAWRDSMNTEAFF
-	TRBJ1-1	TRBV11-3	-	TGTGCCAGCAGCTTTATCCGGAGCACTGAAGCTTTCTTT	CASSFIRSTEAFF
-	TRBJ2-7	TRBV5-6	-	TGTGCCAGCAGCCGATACGGTCCTCTAGCGACGGGCGAGCAGTACTTC	CASSRYGPLATGEQYF
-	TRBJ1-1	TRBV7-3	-	TGTGCCAGCAGCTTAGCGGGGGTCAGCCAGAATGAAGCTTTCTTT	CASSLAGVSQNEAFF
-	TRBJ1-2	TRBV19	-	TGTGCCAGTAGTCGGGCTAACTATGGCTACACCTTC	CASSRANYGYTF
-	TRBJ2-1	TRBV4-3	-	TGCGCCAGCAGCCAGAGTCGTGGCCTCAATGAGCAGTTCTTC	CASSQSRGLNEQFF
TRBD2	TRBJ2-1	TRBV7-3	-	TGTGCCAGCAGCTTAACCTGGGACAGACAACGGGGGACTAGCGACCCGTGGGTCAATGAGCAGTTCTTC	CASSLTWDRQRGTSDPWVNEQFF
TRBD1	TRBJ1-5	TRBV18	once	TGTGCCAGCTCACCAACGGGGCAGGGGGCTGTTCAGCCCCAGCATTTT	CASSPTGQGAVQPQHF
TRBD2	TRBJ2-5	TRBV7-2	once	TGTGCCAGCAGCTCCTTTTCTAGCGGGAGAGAGACCCAGTACTTC	CASSSFSSGRETQYF
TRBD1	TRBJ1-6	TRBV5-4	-	TGTGCCAGCAGCCCGACAGGGGCGCGCGATTCACCCCTCCACTTT	CASSPTGARDSPLHF
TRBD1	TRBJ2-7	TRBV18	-	TGTGCCAGCTCACATTCCGGGACAGGGGGCGGTGAGCAGTACTTC	CASSHSGTGGGEQYF
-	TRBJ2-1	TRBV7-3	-	TGTGCCAGCAGCCTCACTCCAACTGGGACCAATGAGCAGTTCTTC	CASSLTPTGTNEQFF
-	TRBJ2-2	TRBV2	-	TGTGCCAGCACCCGGGAGAGGATCGGGGAGCTGTTTTTT	CASTRERIGELFF
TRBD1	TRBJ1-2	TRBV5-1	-	TGCGCCAGCAGCCCCGCCGACAGGGTGTCTAATGGCTACACCTTC	CASSPADRVSNGYTF
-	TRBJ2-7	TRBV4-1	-	TGCGCCAGCAGCCAAGTGGGGGGCGGGCCTAGCAGCTCCTACGAGCAGTACTTC	CASSQVGGGPSSSYEQYF
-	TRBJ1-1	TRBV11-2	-	TGTGCCAGCAGCTCTAGGGCGGGACATCCGATGAACACTGAAGCTTTCTTT	CASSSRAGHPMNTEAFF
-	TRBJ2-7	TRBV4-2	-	TGTGCCAGCAGCCAAGGTGACGGACCCTCTTGGGAGCAGTACTTC	CASSQGDGPSWEQYF
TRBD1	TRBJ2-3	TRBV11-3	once	TGTGCCAGCAGCCCGTACGAAACAGGGGAGAGCACAGATACGCAGTATTTT	CASSPYETGESTDTQYF